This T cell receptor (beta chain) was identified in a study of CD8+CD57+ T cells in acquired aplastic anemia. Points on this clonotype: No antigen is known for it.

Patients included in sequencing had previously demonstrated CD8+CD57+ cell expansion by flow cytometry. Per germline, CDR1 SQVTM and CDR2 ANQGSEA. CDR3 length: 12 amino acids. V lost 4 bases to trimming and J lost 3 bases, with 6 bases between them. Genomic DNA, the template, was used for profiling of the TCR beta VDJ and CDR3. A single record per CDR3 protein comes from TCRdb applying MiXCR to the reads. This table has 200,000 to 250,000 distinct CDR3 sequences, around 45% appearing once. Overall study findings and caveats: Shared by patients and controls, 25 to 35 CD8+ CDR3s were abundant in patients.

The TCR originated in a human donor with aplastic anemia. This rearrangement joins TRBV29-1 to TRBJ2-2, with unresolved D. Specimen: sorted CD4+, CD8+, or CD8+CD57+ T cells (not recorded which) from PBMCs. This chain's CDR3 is CSVGGYTGELFF. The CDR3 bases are TGCAGCGTTGGTGGGTACACCGGGGAGCTGTTTTTT.